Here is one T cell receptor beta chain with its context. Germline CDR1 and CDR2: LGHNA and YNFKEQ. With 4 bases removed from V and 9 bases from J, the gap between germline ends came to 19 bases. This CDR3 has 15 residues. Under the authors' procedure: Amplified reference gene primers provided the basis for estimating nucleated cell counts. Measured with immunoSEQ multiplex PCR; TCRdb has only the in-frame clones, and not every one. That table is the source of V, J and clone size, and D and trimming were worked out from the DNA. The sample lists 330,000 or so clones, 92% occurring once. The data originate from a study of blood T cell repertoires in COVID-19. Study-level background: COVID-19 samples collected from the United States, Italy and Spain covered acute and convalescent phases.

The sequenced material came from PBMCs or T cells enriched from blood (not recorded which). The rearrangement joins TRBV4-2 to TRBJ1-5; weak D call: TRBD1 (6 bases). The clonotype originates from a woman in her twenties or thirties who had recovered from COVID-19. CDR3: CASSLDGGPSVPQHF. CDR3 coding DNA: TGTGCCAGCAGCCTCGACGGGGGGCCCAGTGTGCCCCAGCATTTT.